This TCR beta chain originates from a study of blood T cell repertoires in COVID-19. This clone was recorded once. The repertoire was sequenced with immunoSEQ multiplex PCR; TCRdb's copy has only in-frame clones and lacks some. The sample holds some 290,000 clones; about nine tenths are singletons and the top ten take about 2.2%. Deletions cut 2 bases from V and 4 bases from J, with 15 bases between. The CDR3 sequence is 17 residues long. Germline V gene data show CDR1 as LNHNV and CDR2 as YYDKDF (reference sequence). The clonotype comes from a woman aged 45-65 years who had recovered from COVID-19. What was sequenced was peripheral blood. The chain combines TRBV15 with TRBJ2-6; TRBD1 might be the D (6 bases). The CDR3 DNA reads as TGTGCCACCAGCAGAAGGGGACAATTGATCGGGGCCAACGTCCTGACTTTC. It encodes CATSRRGQLIGANVLTF.